Presented here are 8 T cell receptor beta chains from one specimen sequenced in a study of patients and donors after allogeneic stem cell transplantation. TCRdb independently ran MiXCR on the RT-PCR reads; one entry per CDR3 protein. The sample holds more than 55,000 distinct CDR3 sequences, roughly 15% seen once. Sequencing used blood, either unsorted or a sorted T cell fraction (not recorded which). The receptor source for this set is a human donor who was either an allogeneic HSCT recipient or a stem cell or donor lymphocyte infusion donor (not recorded which). It is not recorded whose cells these are; they may come from a transplant donor.

The genes are TRBV3-1 and TRBJ2-2; unclear D gene. Germline V CDR1 and CDR2: LGHDT, YNNKEL (reference sequence). CDR3 length: 15 amino acids. V dropped 4 bases and J dropped 0 bases, with 9 bases sitting between them. CDR3 loop: CASSPRPSNTGELFF. CDR3 bases: TGTGCCAGCAGCCCGCGGCCGTCGAACACCGGGGAGCTGTTTTTT.

The sample holds a few counts of this clonotype. The CDR3 spells CASSLLPRVYNEQFF. The CDR3 region has the DNA TGTGCCAGCAGCTTGTTACCCAGGGTTTACAATGAGCAGTTCTTC. The chain has TRBV11-2 and TRBJ2-1; possible D gene TRBD1, 5 bases. With 3 bases removed from V and 4 bases from J, the gap between germline ends came to 13 bases. The CDR3 is 15 amino acids. Germline-derived CDR1 and CDR2 are SGHAT and FQNNGV.

V is TRBV27 and J is TRBJ1-2; 9 bases fit TRBD1. The CDR3 is made up of 13 amino acids. The V gene's germline CDR1 is MNHEY and CDR2 SMNVEV (reference sequence). With V trimmed by 6 bases and J by 6 bases, 5 bases remained unmatched. This CDR3 reads CASSRGQGNGYTF. The CDR3 region has the DNA TGTGCCAGCAGCCGGGGACAGGGAAATGGCTACACCTTC.

This clonotype was seen at least ten times. This sequence joins TRBV15 and TRBJ1-2; unclear D gene. Trimming removed 2 bases at V and 6 bases at J, with 13 bases between. This CDR3 is built from 14 residues. Germline assignment: CDR1 LNHNV and CDR2 YYDKDF (reference sequence). This CDR3 is CATSRNSDGNGYTF. Here the CDR3 DNA reads TGTGCCACCAGCAGAAACTCAGACGGAAATGGCTACACCTTC.

In its sample, this clonotype was seen many times. The chain couples TRBV29-1 to TRBJ1-6, with D possibly being TRBD1 (6 bases). V was clipped by 1 base and J by 0 bases, with 13 bases between them. Germline V lookup: CDR1 SQVTM, CDR2 ANQGSEA. The CDR3 consists of 17 residues. The CDR3 here is CSVEGWQGSSYNSPLHF. CDR3 nucleotide sequence: TGCAGCGTTGAAGGTTGGCAGGGGAGCTCCTATAATTCACCCCTCCACTTT.

This clonotype was seen a handful of times. The rearrangement joins TRBV25-1 to TRBJ2-2; D might be TRBD2 (6 bases). Germline V gives CDR1 MGHDK, CDR2 SYGVNS. This CDR3 comprises 15 residues. The V gene lost 4 bases and the J gene lost 5 bases, with 14 bases spanning the gap. The CDR3 reads CASSVAGTITGELFF. DNA of the CDR3: TGTGCCAGCAGTGTCGCGGGGACCATTACCGGGGAGCTGTTTTTT.

This chain uses TRBV7-2 with TRBJ2-1, with TRBD2 identical over 7 bases. With 2 bases clipped from V and 0 bases from J, the junction kept 4 bases outside the gene matches. The CDR3 spans 16 residues. Germline loops: CDR1 SGHTA, CDR2 FQGNSA. CDR3 nucleotide sequence: TGTGCCAGCAGCTTAAGTCTAGCGGTCTCCTACAATGAGCAGTTCTTC. It encodes CASSLSLAVSYNEQFF. The complete variable domain, with remaining parts taken from reference TRBV7-2 and TRBJ2-1, reads GAGVSQSPSNKVTEKGKDVELRCDPISGHTALYWYRQSLGQGLEFLIYFQGNSAPDKSGLPSDRFSAERTGGSVSTLTIQRTQQEDSAVYLCASSLSLAVSYNEQFFGPGTRLTVL.

The gene calls are TRBV14 and TRBJ2-1, with TRBD2 as a possible D gene (5 bases). The V gene's germline CDR1 is SGHDN and CDR2 FVKESK. Trimming removed 0 bases at V and 5 bases at J, with 17 bases between. The CDR3 sequence is 17 residues long. CDR3 region: CASSQELDWKINNEQFF. The CDR3 region has the DNA TGTGCCAGCAGCCAAGAGTTGGACTGGAAAATTAACAATGAGCAGTTCTTC. Using reference TRBV14 and TRBJ2-1 for the parts outside the CDR3, the full variable domain is EAGVTQFPSHSVIEKGQTVTLRCDPISGHDNLYWYRRVMGKEIKFLLHFVKESKQDESGMPNNRFLAERTGGTYSTLKVQPAELEDSGVYFCASSQELDWKINNEQFFGPGTRLTVL.